What follows are 5 T cell receptor beta chains derived from one specimen sequenced in a study of shared T cell receptors in the human thymus. Libraries were prepared by immunoSEQ multiplex PCR; TCRdb keeps only in-frame clonotypes and omits some of them. The sample has hundreds of thousands of clones, about four fifths seen once. The sample also formed part of further work on human thymus T cells.

The sample consisted of thymocytes. The receptors were sampled from a boy in the first two years of life with a congenital heart defect.

This clone was recorded a few times. The DNA of the CDR3 is TGCGCCAGCAGCCAACTCATCATTACAGGCGAAAACACCGGGGAGCTGTTTTTT. Its translation: CASSQLIITGENTGELFF. The chain has TRBV4-3 and TRBJ2-2; D is perhaps TRBD1 (5 bases). This CDR3 is built from 18 residues. CDR1 LGHNA and CDR2 YSLEER come from the germline V gene. V lost 2 bases and J lost 2, with 18 bases in between.

This clone was picked up one time. The junction differs from germline at one of its ends, possibly a read error. The rearrangement uses TRBV7-7 and TRBJ2-1, with 9 bases matching TRBD1. The CDR3 sequence is 13 residues long. CDR1 SSHAT and CDR2 FNYEAQ come from the germline V gene (reference sequence). CDR3 protein: CASSSGQGDEQFF. The CDR3 DNA sequence: TGTGCTAGCAGCTCGGGACAGGGTGATGAGCAGTTCTTC. Combining the CDR3 with reference TRBV7-7 and TRBJ2-1 gives the whole variable domain GAGVSQSPRYKVTKRGQDVTLRCDPISSHATLYWYQQALGQGPEFLTYFNYEAQPDKSGLPSDRFSAERPEGSISTLTIQRTEQRDSAMYRCASSSGQGDEQFFGPGTRLTVL.

This clone has just a few counts. This rearrangement joins TRBV21-1 to TRBJ2-7; the DNA was not used to check the table's D call, TRBD1. TRBV21-1 is a listed pseudogene. The length of the CDR3 is 15 residues. The CDR3: CASSLQTAAPLEQYF. As DNA, the CDR3 is TGTGCCAGCAGCCTCCAGACAGCCGCCCCCCTGGAGCAGTACTTC.

The rearrangement uses TRBV7-2 and TRBJ2-7; perhaps TRBD1 as D (6 bases). This CDR3 contains 17 residues. In germline, CDR1 is SGHTA, CDR2 FQGNSA. V was trimmed by 1 base and J by 5 bases, leaving 21 bases between them. DNA for the CDR3: TGTGCCAGCAGCTTAGGGGACAAATACAGAAAAGGTGACGAGCAGTACTTC. This translates into CASSLGDKYRKGDEQYF.

The chain's CDR3 is CASNGSGGPSHEQYF. DNA of the CDR3: TGTGCCAGCAATGGTTCGGGAGGGCCTTCCCACGAGCAGTACTTC. J is TRBJ2-7 and V is TRBV11-2; TRBD2 aligns across 8 bases. The CDR3 covers 15 residues. Looked up from germline, CDR1 is SGHAT and CDR2 is FQNNGV. With V trimmed by 7 bases and J by 5 bases, 13 bases remained unmatched.